This TCR beta chain was recovered during a study of T-cell memory formation after mild COVID-19. Overall study results and limits: Day 15 to 85 contracting clones showed balanced CD4/CD8; later expanders leaned CD4+. Within pre-infection memory, some responding clones were found, suggesting cross-reactive memory joined. Of the contracting clones, CD4+ ones lay mainly in CM and EM, and CD8+ ones in EMRA.

From 5'RACE with constant-segment primers came TCR alpha and TCR beta cDNA libraries that carried sample barcodes and UMIs. Using its own MiXCR run on the 5' RACE reads, TCRdb lists one record per CDR3 protein. This table holds roughly 170,000 distinct CDR3 sequences, roughly 20% found once. The germline gives CDR1 SGHRS, CDR2 YFSETQ. The CDR3 runs to 14 residues. Trimming stripped 4 bases from V and 4 bases from J, with 14 bases between. This clonotype was counted a few times. The antigen is undetermined. Sequences were obtained from PBMCs or a T cell subset sorted from them (not recorded which). This clonotype was sampled from a young man who had mild COVID-19 (a few samples of this study predate the infection). Cell type and time point are not known. The genes are TRBV5-1 and TRBJ1-1; D is undetermined. CDR3 region: CASSAAASGTEAFF. The CDR3 DNA reads TGCGCCAGCAGCGCAGCAGCGAGTGGCACTGAAGCTTTCTTT.